Sequencing of this T cell receptor (beta chain) was carried out in a study of cytomegalovirus exposure and HLA in healthy donors. Use of 60 Vbeta and 13 Jbeta primers characterized the PCR. TCRdb's copy holds only in-frame clones and misses some; the assay was immunoSEQ multiplex PCR. The sample has fewer than 200,000 clones, more than 75% seen once. Germline V gene data show CDR1 as SGHVS and CDR2 as FNYEAQ. V lost 5 bases to trimming and J lost 0 bases, with 5 bases between them. The CDR3 has 12 amino acids. The TCR comes from a girl between 5 and 17 years old in good health and CMV-seropositive. V gene TRBV7-6 combines with J gene TRBJ2-7; D remains ambiguous. Sequenced input: PBMCs. The CDR3 sequence is CASSVSSYEQYF. In DNA form, the CDR3 reads TGTGCCAGCAGCGTGAGCTCCTACGAGCAGTACTTC.